The clone carrying this T cell receptor (beta chain) was picked up a small number of times. What it binds is not known. These data are taken from a study of graft-versus-host responses after intestinal transplantation. General study points: Across patients carrying graft-donor T cell macrochimerism, allografts held high graft-versus-host to host-versus-graft clonal ratios. In recipient marrow, GvH clones were found, and some appeared first in ileum or blood. Levels of circulating GvH clones at their peak were associated with early post-transplant HvG declines.

V lost 2 bases, J lost 3 bases, and 5 bases lay in between. Per the germline V gene, CDR1 is KGHSH and CDR2 is LQKENI. This CDR3 is built from 12 residues. The repertoire was sequenced with immunoSEQ multiplex PCR; TCRdb's copy has only in-frame clones and lacks some. The sample has over 45,000 clones, 70% to 90% seen once. The clonotype comes from a human patient who received an intestinal transplant, so some T cells may come from the graft donor. Material: PBMCs, obtained 26 days after transplant. The rearrangement links TRBV18 to TRBJ2-7; D remains unclear. CDR3 loop: CASSPGGYEQYV. In DNA, the CDR3 is TGTGCCAGCTCACCAGGCGGCTACGAGCAGTACGTC.